This TCR beta chain derives from a study of shared clonotypes between healthy human individuals. The CDR3 spans 14 residues. Germline values: CDR1 SGHTA, CDR2 FQGTGA. The germline V and J ends were trimmed by 1 base and 4 bases, with 10 bases remaining between them. TCRdb keeps only in-frame clones here, not all; method: immunoSEQ multiplex PCR. The sample yields around 700,000 clones, around 73% seen once. J is TRBJ1-1 and V is TRBV7-3; no clear D. This clonotype was obtained from a woman in her twenties or thirties in good health. Sequenced: memory CD4+ T cells sorted from blood. The subset was: CD45RA-negative fraction. CDR3 in amino acids: CASSLRGIGTEAFF. The CDR3 DNA sequence: TGTGCCAGCAGCTTAAGGGGTATCGGCACTGAAGCTTTCTTT.